This TCR beta chain appears in the sequencing data of a study of ipilimumab plus nivolumab after autologous stem cell transplantation (dated by TCRdb to the early 2020s). Context from the whole study: Trial patients received a median of about five ipilimumab doses and about 8 nivolumab doses. The intent-to-treat population of the trial consisted of under 45 patients. Patients in the myeloma cohort were either high-risk and transplant-naive or had relapsed within 3 years of a first autologous transplant. Patients undergoing autologous transplant for high-risk diffuse large B cell lymphoma, mature T cell lymphoma, or multiple myeloma were enrolled in the trial.

Concerning this clone itself: Its recognized antigen is unknown. Base qualities are missing; no much larger clone stands one base away.

Here V drops 6 bases and J drops 11 bases, and the junction holds 9 bases not matched to any gene. CDR1 and CDR2 (SNHLY, FYNNEI) derive from the germline V gene. The CDR3 runs 12 residues from the cysteine to the phenylalanine. The read is trimmed to its CDR3 DNA, 36 bases read in frame from base 1. Ipilimumab was given at 1 mg/kg intravenously on day 1 of selected weeks, and checkpoint therapy started 14 to 28 days after autologous transplant. Nivolumab was administered at 3 mg/kg intravenously on day 1 of weeks 1, 4, 7, 10, and every two weeks through week 26. Combined checkpoint inhibition with ipilimumab and nivolumab as consolidation after autologous stem cell transplantation was tested in a Phase Ib clinical trial. The method behind the library was the immunoSEQ multiplex PCR assay. TCRdb obtained this table from immuneACCESS and retained in-frame rearrangements with V and J assigned. These tables miss some clones; where compared with another copy, unresolved V genes account for less than half of the shortfall, and the remainder is unexplained. This sample gives about 9,800 clones in total; nearly 70% of them show up just once. 19% of the sample is held by the ten biggest clonotypes.

Beyond this particular receptor, the publication reports: The authors stated that profiles of the T cell receptor repertoire, regulatory T cell phenotype and gut microbiota provided a biologic rationale for studying this approach further. Combined checkpoint inhibition appeared tolerable as post-transplant consolidation, according to the authors' conclusion.

The TCR sequence derives from a female donor with multiple myeloma. Recombination connected TRBV2 to TRBJ1-1, and TRBD1 matches 7 of the central bases. Source: PBMCs, taken in a trial of ipilimumab plus nivolumab as post-transplant consolidation. Here is the DNA: TGTGCCAGCAGCCGACAGGGACTGGGTGCTTTCTTT. Translated, it gives CASSRQGLGAFF. The full variable domain, with segments outside the CDR3 supplied by the reference TRBV2 and TRBJ1-1 proteins, appears as EPEVTQTPSHQVTQMGQEVILRCVPISNHLYFYWYRQILGQKVEFLVSFYNNEISEKSEIFDDQFSVERPDGSNFTLKIRSTKLEDSAMYFCASSRQGLGAFFGQGTRLTVV.